This T cell receptor beta chain was profiled in a study of CD8+CD57+ T cells in acquired aplastic anemia. Profiling of TCR beta VDJ combinations and CDR3 sequences used genomic DNA as template. A single record per CDR3 protein comes from TCRdb applying MiXCR to the reads. The data show under 75,000 distinct CDR3 sequences, with roughly half seen just once and around 8.3% held by the top ten. This CDR3 spans 15 amino acids. CDR1 is MGHDK, CDR2 SYGVNS, per germline. Between the trimmed V and J ends, which lost 2 bases and 3 bases, there was a span of 12 bases. Study-level results: Some 28 sequences, all CD8+ CDR3, were shared between patients and controls. For CD8+ Simpson's diversity, patients and controls showed no significant difference.

About this clonotype: As yet, its antigen is unknown.

Sequenced sample: sorted CD4+, CD8+, or CD8+CD57+ T cells (not recorded which) from PBMCs. The rearrangement uses TRBV25-1 and TRBJ2-3; a weak D match, TRBD2 (7 bases). The TCR sequence derives from a human donor in good health, serving as a control. The CDR3 here is CASSEGGGGTDTQYF. The CDR3 bases are TGTGCCAGCAGTGAAGGGGGCGGGGGAACAGATACGCAGTATTTT.